This is a list of T cell receptor beta chains from one sample in a study of T cell changes during pregnancy in multiple sclerosis. Some clones are missing from TCRdb's copy, which holds only in-frame ones; the method was immunoSEQ multiplex PCR. The sample lists 15,000 or so clones; around 97% were seen once. Sequences were derived from peripheral blood, sampled in the third trimester of pregnancy. These receptors all stem from a female donor with multiple sclerosis, enrolled in a pregnancy study. The CDR3 runs from the conserved cysteine through the conserved F or W. The D gene is left open where the match is weak. Rows give clone size only sometimes, using once, few, many, or a class for an expanded clone.

size	V	J	D	DNA	CDR3
.	TRBV14	TRBJ1-1	TRBD1	TGTGCCAGCAGCCTGGGGTACAGGGGAGGCACTGAAGCTTTCTTT	CASSLGYRGGTEAFF
few	TRBV2	TRBJ2-1	TRBD2	TGTGCCAGCAGGGGGAGGTGGCTAGCGGGAGTAGGTGATGAGCAGTTCTTC	CASRGRWLAGVGDEQFF
.	TRBV7-3	TRBJ2-5	TRBD2	TGTGCCAGCAGCTCTAGCGGGGGGCGAGAGACCCAGTACTTC	CASSSSGGRETQYF
.	TRBV5-1	TRBJ1-3	.	TGCGCCAGCAGCTTGGCCGGTCTAGGCCGAAGCCGTGGAAACACCATATATTTT	CASSLAGLGRSRGNTIYF
once	TRBV6-1	TRBJ2-2	TRBD2	TGTGCCAGCCCGCGGGAGTTGAGCGGGGAGCTGTTTTTT	CASPRELSGELFF
.	TRBV28	TRBJ2-1	.	TGTGCCAGCAGTTCCCCCGGGGTCAATGAGCAGTTCTTC	CASSSPGVNEQFF
.	TRBV7-3	TRBJ1-1	.	TGTGCCAGCAGCTTAGTGCCCCTGGGAGTAAGGAACACTGAAGCTTTCTTT	CASSLVPLGVRNTEAFF
.	TRBV9	TRBJ2-2	.	TGTGCCAGCAGCGTAGAGTACAGGGCCGGGGAGCTGTTTTTT	CASSVEYRAGELFF
.	TRBV18	TRBJ1-4	TRBD1	TGTGCCAGCTCACCAGGGACAGGGGGAAGTGAAAAACTGTTTTTT	CASSPGTGGSEKLFF
.	TRBV25-1	TRBJ1-1	.	TGTGCCAGCAGTTCAATAACAGGGCCTGAAGCTTTCTTT	CASSSITGPEAFF
.	TRBV19	TRBJ2-7	TRBD2	TGTGCCAGTAGTATTGAAGCGGGGGTTTCCTACGAGCAGTACTTC	CASSIEAGVSYEQYF
few	TRBV7-6	TRBJ2-1	.	TGTGCCAGCAGTCAGGGCAATGAGCAGTTCTTC	CASSQGNEQFF
.	TRBV9	TRBJ2-1	.	TGTGCCAGCAGCGTAGGTGGCAGTCACTACAATGAGCAGTTCTTC	CASSVGGSHYNEQFF
.	TRBV6-5	TRBJ2-7	TRBD1	TGTGCCAGCAGCCCGACAGGGCCCCAGGAGCAGTACTTC	CASSPTGPQEQYF
.	TRBV5-8	TRBJ1-2	.	TGTGCCAGCCAAGTGAGGGTCCGGGGCTACACCTTC	CASQVRVRGYTF
.	TRBV11-2	TRBJ1-1	TRBD1	TGTGCCAGCAGCCGGGACAGGGGGAACACTGAAGCTTTCTTT	CASSRDRGNTEAFF
.	TRBV7-8	TRBJ2-1	TRBD2	TGTGCCAGCAGCTCTGGACTAGCTATCTCCAATGAGCAGTTCTTC	CASSSGLAISNEQFF
.	TRBV18	TRBJ2-5	.	TGTGCCAGCTCACCCTGGGAGCGCGAAGTGGGGGAGACCCAGTACTTC	CASSPWEREVGETQYF
.	TRBV5-4	TRBJ2-1	TRBD1	TGTGCCAGCAGCGGAGAGGGACAGGGGTTTGAGCAGTTCTTC	CASSGEGQGFEQFF
.	TRBV5-1	TRBJ2-1	TRBD1	TGCGCCAGCAGCTTGGGGGACAGCGCCTACAATGAGCAGTTCTTC	CASSLGDSAYNEQFF
.	TRBV11-2	TRBJ2-2	TRBD1	TGTGCCAGCAGCTTAGATGGACAGGGAAGGGGCGGGGAGCTGTTTTTT	CASSLDGQGRGGELFF
.	TRBV5-1	TRBJ2-4	.	TGCGCCAGCAGCTCCGGTCTGGGTTTGCAGGGTGAGGTTCAGTACTTC	CASSSGLGLQGEVQYF
.	TRBV30	TRBJ1-2	.	TGTGCCTGGAGTCGTGGGGGCGATGGCTACACCTTC	CAWSRGGDGYTF
.	TRBV10-3	TRBJ2-3	.	TGTGCCATCAGTGAGTCGACAGGAGATACGCAGTATTTT	CAISESTGDTQYF
.	TRBV15	TRBJ2-4	TRBD2	TGTGCCACCAGCTGGACGGGAGGGTTAGCCAAAAACATTCAGTACTTC	CATSWTGGLAKNIQYF
.	TRBV2	TRBJ2-5	TRBD2	TGTGCCAGCAGTAATTATAGCGGGGGGGCCGATGAGACCCAGTACTTC	CASSNYSGGADETQYF
.	TRBV7-9	TRBJ2-5	TRBD2	TGTGCCAGCAGCTTAGTAGCGTTTGGGGGGGGAGGAGAGACCCAGTACTTC	CASSLVAFGGGGETQYF
.	TRBV27	TRBJ1-5	.	TGTGCCAGCAGTTTAGTGGGGGACTATAGCAATCAGCCCCAGCATTTT	CASSLVGDYSNQPQHF
.	TRBV7-6	TRBJ2-2	TRBD1	TGTGCCAGCAGCTCTCGCGGGGACAGGGGGGCCGGGGAGCTGTTTTTT	CASSSRGDRGAGELFF
.	TRBV9	TRBJ2-7	.	TGTGCCAGCAGCGCTTCTGGGGGGTCCGCGTTATACGAGCAGTACTTC	CASSASGGSALYEQYF
.	TRBV4-2	TRBJ2-7	.	TGTGCCAGCAGCCCCACCGGGCAGGGTGAGCAGTACTTC	CASSPTGQGEQYF
.	TRBV7-3	TRBJ1-1	TRBD1	TGTGCCAGCAGCTTATTTCCCTCGACAGGGCTCTCTGAAGCTTTCTTT	CASSLFPSTGLSEAFF
.	TRBV7-2	TRBJ2-4	TRBD2	TGTGCCAGCAGCCAGCGGGAGACCAAAAACATTCAGTACTTC	CASSQRETKNIQYF
.	TRBV2	TRBJ2-7	TRBD1	TGTGCCACCCTCCAGGGGACAGGGGCGTTGTACGAGCAGTACTTC	CATLQGTGALYEQYF
.	TRBV5-1	TRBJ2-1	TRBD2	TGCGCCAGCAGCTGGAGAACCCCTCTAGCGGGGGGTCCCAATGAGCAGTTCTTC	CASSWRTPLAGGPNEQFF
.	TRBV29-1	TRBJ1-5	TRBD1	TGCAGCGTTGCTACAGGGGGCGCAGGCAATCAGCCCCAGCATTTT	CSVATGGAGNQPQHF
.	TRBV19	TRBJ2-1	TRBD2	TGTGCCAGTAGTATAGCGGGAGCGGGAGGTCTGAATGAGCAGTTCTTC	CASSIAGAGGLNEQFF
.	TRBV18	TRBJ2-6	.	TGTGCCAGCTCACTAACCGAGGCGGTATCTGGGGCCAACGTCCTGACTTTC	CASSLTEAVSGANVLTF
.	TRBV9	TRBJ2-5	TRBD2	TGTGCCAGCAGCCCCAGACTAGCGGGAGTGGGGGAGACCCAGTACTTC	CASSPRLAGVGETQYF
.	TRBV30	TRBJ2-7	TRBD1	TGTGCCTGGAGTGTAGGGACAGGGTTCTCCTACGAGCAGTACTTC	CAWSVGTGFSYEQYF
few	TRBV7-8	TRBJ2-7	.	TGTGCCAGCAGCTTATCTGACGAGCAGTACTTC	CASSLSDEQYF
.	TRBV10-3	TRBJ2-1	TRBD2	TGTGCCATCAGGCCGGGACTAGCGGGAGACGAGCAGTTCTTC	CAIRPGLAGDEQFF